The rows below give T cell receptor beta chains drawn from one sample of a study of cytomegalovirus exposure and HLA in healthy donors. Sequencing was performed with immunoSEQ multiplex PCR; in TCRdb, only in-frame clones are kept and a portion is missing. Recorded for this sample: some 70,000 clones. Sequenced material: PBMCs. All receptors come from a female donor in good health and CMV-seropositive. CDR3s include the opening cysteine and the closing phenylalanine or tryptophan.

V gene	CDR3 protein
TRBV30	CAWSMRVSGELFF
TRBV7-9	CASSKMGQEAFF
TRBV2	CASSFGTSGYNEQFF
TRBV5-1	CASRGAGNTIYF
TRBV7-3	CASSPDGGLDTGELFF
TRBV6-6	CASSYPSGGSITEAFF
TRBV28	CASRFRGRDEKLFF
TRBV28	CASSLELAGGEQYF
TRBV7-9	CASSLVTSGAREQYF
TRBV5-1	CASSLTGAATEAFF
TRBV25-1	CASSGGNQPQHF
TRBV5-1	CASSLGLAANPLYEQYF
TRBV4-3	CASTPAGGSTGELFF
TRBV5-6	CASSLGQLHGYTF
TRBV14	CASSQVTGAGGYTF
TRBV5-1	CASSLSTGGINEQFF
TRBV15	CATSRDGGRARSEQFF
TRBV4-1	CASSKGSGGGNNEQFF
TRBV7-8	CALRFSETEPEDTDTQYF
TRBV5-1	CASSLGAQSNEQFF
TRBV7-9	CASSLFRQGHMNTEAFF
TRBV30	CAWSPGTGGQPQHF
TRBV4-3	CASSPGTGGRAGNTIYF
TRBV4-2	CASSQKGLADYNEQFF
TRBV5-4	CASSQELTANTEAFF
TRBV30	CAWSVRFNEKLFF
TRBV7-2	CASSLGGGAYEQYF
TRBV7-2	CASSFGGGLAGVDEQFF
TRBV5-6	CASSSGLAGERYTGELFF
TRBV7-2	CASSLGQGIYSNQPQHF
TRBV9	CASSVTDSGNTIYF
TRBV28	CASSPRQGQYQETQYF
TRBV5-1	CASSSGTSEFTDTQYF
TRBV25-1	CASSEPGLAQYF
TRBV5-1	CASSLGADQPQHF
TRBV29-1	CSVGASGSNGELFF
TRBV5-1	CASSLARDRGGITGELFF
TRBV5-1	CASSQYGQGADTQYF
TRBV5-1	CASSLAGTSTDTQYF
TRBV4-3	CASSTRQGNEQYF
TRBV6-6	CASSYSFAGGTYEQYF
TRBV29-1	CSVESREGNEQFF
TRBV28	CATCPNRPNEKLFF
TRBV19	CASGEVEQFF
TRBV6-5	CASSYQAEGATEAFF
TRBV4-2	CASSPYTTGSDSYEQYF
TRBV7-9	CASSLLWQGREKLFF
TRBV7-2	CASSLGSLGQGKSYEQYF
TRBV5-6	CASSPGQGINEKLFF
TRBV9	CASSVSGEPTYEQYF
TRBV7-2	CASSPEGGGETAQYF
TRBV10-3	CAISESLAGWYNEQFF
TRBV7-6	CASSSTGTSGYTF
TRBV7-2	CASSSGPPGRDTQYF
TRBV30	CAWSSGAGAQHF
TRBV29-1	CSVEGMTGKSSLPYEQYF
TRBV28	CASTRTGGTNEKLFF